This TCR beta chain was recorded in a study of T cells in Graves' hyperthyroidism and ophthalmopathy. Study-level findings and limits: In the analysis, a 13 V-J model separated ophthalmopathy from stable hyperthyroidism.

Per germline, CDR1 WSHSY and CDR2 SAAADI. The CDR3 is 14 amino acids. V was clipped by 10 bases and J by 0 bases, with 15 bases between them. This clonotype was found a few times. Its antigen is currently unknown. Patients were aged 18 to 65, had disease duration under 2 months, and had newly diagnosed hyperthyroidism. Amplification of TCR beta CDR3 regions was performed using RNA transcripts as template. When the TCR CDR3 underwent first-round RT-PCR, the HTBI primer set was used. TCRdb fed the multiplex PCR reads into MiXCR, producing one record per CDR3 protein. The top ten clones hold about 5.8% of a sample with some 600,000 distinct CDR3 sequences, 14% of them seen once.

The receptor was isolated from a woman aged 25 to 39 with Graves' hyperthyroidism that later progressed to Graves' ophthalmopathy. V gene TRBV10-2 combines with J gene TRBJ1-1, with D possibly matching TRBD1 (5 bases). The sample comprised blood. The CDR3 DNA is TGCGCCATCCGGGACTTCCGCATGAACACTGAAGCTTTCTTT. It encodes CAIRDFRMNTEAFF.